Listed here is a single T cell receptor (beta chain). Its antigen remains unknown. This record comes from a study of T cells in localized non-small cell lung cancer. The germline V and J ends were trimmed by 1 base and 10 bases, with 27 bases remaining between them. Germline assignment: CDR1 SGHVS and CDR2 FQNEAQ. This CDR3 has 18 amino acids. Sequenced by immunoSEQ multiplex PCR; TCRdb stores in-frame clones only, minus some. Of 50,000 to 55,000 clones in the sample, 80% to 85% were seen once. Study-wide points: Adjacent uninvolved lung had the highest clonality, suggesting focused antigen responses. Prolonged overall survival went with higher T cell density in the blood. The tumor had only one region sequenced, so heterogeneity remains possible. Among the top 100 tumor clones, a median approximately 62 appeared in adjacent lung.

The receptor comes from a man aged 35-69 years with stage III lung adenocarcinoma. Sequences were derived from peripheral blood mononuclear cells, sampled before any cancer treatment. V usage is TRBV7-8 and J usage is TRBJ2-3; D is undetermined. Here the CDR3 reads CASSLGVGWTEGGDAQYF. The CDR3 nucleotides read TGTGCCAGCAGCTTAGGCGTTGGGTGGACCGAAGGTGGTGATGCGCAGTATTTT.